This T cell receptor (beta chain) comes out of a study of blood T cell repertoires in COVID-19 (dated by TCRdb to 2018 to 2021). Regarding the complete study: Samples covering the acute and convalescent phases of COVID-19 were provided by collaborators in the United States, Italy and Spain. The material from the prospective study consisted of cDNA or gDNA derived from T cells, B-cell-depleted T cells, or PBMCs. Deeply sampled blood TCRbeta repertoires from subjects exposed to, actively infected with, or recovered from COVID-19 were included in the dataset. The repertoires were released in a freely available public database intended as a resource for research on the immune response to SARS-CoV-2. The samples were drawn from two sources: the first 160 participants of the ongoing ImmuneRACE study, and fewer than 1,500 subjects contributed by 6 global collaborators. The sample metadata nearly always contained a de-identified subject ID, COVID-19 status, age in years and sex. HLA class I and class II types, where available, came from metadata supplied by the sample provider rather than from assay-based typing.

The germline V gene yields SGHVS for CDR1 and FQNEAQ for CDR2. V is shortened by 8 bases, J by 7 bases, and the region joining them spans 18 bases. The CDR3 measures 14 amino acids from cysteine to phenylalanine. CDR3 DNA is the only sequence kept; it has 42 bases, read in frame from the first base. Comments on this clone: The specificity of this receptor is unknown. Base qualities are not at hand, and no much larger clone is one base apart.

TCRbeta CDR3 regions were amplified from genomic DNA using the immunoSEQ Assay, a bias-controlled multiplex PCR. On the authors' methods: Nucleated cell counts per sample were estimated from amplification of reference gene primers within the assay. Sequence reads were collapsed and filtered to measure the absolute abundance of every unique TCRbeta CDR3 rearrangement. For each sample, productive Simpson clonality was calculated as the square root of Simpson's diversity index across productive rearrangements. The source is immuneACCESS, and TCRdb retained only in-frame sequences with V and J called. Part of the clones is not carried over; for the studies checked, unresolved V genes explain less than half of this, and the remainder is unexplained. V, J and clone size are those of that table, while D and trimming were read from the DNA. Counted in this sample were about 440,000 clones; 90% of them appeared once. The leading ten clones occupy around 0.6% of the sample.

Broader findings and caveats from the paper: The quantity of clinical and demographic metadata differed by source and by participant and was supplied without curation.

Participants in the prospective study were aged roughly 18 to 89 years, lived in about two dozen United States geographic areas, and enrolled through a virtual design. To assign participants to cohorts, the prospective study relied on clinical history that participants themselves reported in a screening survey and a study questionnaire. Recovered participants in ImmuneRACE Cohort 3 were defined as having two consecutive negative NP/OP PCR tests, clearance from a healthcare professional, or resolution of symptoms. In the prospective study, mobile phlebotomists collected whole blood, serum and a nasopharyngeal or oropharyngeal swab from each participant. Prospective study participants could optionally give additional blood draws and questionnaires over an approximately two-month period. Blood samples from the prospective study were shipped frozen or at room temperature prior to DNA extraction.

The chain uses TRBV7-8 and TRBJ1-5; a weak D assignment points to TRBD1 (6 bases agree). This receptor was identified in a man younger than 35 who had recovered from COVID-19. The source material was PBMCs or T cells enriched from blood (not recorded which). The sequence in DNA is TGTGCCAGCGGGGGGGCCGGTAGCGGACAGCCCCAGCATTTT. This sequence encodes CASGGAGSGQPQHF.